The text below deals with one T cell receptor beta chain. Its matching antigen is unknown. The CDR3 runs to 14 residues. The germline V gene encodes CDR1 SGHTA and CDR2 FQGNSA. V was pared by 4 bases and J by 5 bases, with 14 bases between. This sample stems from a study of cytomegalovirus exposure and HLA in healthy donors. Study outcomes and limitations: Looking again later, the authors saw that most CMV-associated TCR beta chains seemed HLA-restricted.

Primers for the PCR totalled 60 Vbeta and 13 Jbeta. Method: immunoSEQ multiplex PCR; TCRdb's copy keeps in-frame clones and lacks some. The table shows roughly 100,000 clones, with just over 75% occurring only once. The sequenced material came from PBMCs. V and J are TRBV7-2 and TRBJ1-1; D not certain. This TCR came from a middle-aged man in good health and CMV-seropositive. The DNA of the CDR3 is TGTGCCAGCAGCTCTAGCAGTGGGTGGACTGAAGCTTTCTTT. It specifies CASSSSSGWTEAFF.